This T cell receptor beta chain was sequenced during a study of blood T cell repertoires in COVID-19. Trimming took 0 bases from V and 1 from J, leaving 6 bases between them. The CDR3 length is 14 residues. CDR1 is LGHNT, CDR2 FRNRAP, per germline. Some clones are missing from TCRdb's copy, which holds only in-frame ones; the method was immunoSEQ multiplex PCR. The data show about 27,000 clones, about 84% seen once. The origin of this receptor is a woman over 75 with acute or convalescent COVID-19. Sequencing was carried out using peripheral blood. This chain connects TRBV12-5 to TRBJ1-1; D not certain. The CDR3 DNA reads as TGTGCTAGTGGTTTGGTACTAGGGAACACTGAAGCTTTCTTT. Translated, it gives CASGLVLGNTEAFF.